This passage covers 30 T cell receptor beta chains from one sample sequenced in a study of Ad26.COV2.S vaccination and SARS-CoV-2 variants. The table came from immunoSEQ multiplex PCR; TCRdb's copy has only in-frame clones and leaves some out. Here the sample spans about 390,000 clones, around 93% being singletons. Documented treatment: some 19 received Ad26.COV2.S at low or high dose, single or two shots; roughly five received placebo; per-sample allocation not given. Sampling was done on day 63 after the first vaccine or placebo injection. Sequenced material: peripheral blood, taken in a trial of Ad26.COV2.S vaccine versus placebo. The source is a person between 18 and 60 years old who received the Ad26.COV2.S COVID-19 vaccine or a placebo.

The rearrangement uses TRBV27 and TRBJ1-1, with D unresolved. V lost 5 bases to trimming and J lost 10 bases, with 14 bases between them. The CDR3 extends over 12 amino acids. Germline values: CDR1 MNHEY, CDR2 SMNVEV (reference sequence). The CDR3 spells CASSERAQPAFF. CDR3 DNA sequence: TGTGCCAGCAGTGAGAGGGCGCAGCCAGCTTTCTTT.

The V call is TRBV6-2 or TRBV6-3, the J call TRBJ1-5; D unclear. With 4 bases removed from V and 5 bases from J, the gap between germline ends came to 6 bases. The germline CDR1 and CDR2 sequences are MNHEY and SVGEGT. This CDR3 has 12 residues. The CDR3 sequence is CASSWAYQPQHF. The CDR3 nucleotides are TGTGCCAGCAGTTGGGCTTATCAGCCCCAGCATTTT.

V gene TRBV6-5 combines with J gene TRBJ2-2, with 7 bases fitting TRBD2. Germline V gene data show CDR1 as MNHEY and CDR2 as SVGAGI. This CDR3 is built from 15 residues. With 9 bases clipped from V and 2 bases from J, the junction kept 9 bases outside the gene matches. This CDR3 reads CASKRDGLNTGELFF. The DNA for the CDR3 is TGTGCCAGTAAGCGGGACGGACTTAACACCGGGGAGCTGTTTTTT.

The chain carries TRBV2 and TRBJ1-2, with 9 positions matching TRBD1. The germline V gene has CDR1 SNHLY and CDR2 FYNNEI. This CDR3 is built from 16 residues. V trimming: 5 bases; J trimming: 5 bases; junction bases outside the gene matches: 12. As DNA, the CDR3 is TGTGCCAGCAGTCCAGGCCGGACAGGGGTTAGGTATGGCTACACCTTC. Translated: CASSPGRTGVRYGYTF. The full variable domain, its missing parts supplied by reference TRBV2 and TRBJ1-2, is EPEVTQTPSHQVTQMGQEVILRCVPISNHLYFYWYRQILGQKVEFLVSFYNNEISEKSEIFDDQFSVERPDGSNFTLKIRSTKLEDSAMYFCASSPGRTGVRYGYTFGSGTRLTVV.

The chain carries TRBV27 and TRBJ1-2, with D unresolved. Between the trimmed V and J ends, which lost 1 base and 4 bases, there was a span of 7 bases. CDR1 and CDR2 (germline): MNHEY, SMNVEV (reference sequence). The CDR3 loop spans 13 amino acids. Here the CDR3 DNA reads TGTGCCAGCAGTTTATGGGGTAGCTATGGCTACACCTTC. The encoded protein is CASSLWGSYGYTF.

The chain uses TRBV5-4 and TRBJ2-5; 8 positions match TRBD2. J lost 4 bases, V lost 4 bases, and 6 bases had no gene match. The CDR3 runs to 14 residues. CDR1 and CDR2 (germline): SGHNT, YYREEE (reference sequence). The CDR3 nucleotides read TGTGCCAGCAGCACGGGGGGGGCCGGAGAGACCCAGTACTTC. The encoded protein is CASSTGGAGETQYF.

DNA for the CDR3: TGTGCCAGCAGTCAACGACAGGGTTCTGAGCAGTTCTTC. As protein: CASSQRQGSEQFF. V gene TRBV28 combines with J gene TRBJ2-1; 7 bases are shared with TRBD1. Trimming at V came to 5 bases and at J to 9 bases, leaving 7 bases not matched to a gene. This CDR3 is built from 13 residues. Germline CDR1 and CDR2: MDHEN and SYDVKM.

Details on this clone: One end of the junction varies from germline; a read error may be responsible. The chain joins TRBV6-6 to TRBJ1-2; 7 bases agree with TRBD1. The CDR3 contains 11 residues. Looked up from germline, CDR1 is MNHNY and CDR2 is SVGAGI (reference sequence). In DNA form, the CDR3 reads TGTGCCAGCAGAGAAACCGGGACAGCCTTCTTC. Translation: CASRETGTAFF.

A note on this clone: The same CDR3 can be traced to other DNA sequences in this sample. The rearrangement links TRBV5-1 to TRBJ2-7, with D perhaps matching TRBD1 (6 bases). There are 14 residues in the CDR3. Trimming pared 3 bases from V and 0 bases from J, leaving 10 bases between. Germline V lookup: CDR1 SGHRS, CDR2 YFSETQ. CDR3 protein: CASSSTGPSYEQYF. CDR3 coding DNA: TGCGCCAGCAGCTCCACAGGGCCCTCCTACGAGCAGTACTTC.

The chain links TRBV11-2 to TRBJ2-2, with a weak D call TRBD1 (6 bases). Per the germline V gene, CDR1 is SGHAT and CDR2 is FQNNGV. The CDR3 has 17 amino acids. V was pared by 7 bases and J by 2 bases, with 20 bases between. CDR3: CASKGVRGRENTGELFF. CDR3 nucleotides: TGTGCCAGCAAGGGGGTCCGGGGACGGGAAAACACCGGGGAGCTGTTTTTT.

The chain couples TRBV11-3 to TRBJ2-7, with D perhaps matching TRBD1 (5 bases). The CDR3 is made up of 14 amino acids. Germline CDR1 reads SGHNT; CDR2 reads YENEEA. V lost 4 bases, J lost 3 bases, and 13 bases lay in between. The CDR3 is CASSSSLQDYEQYF. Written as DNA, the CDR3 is TGTGCCAGCAGCTCCTCCTTACAGGACTACGAGCAGTACTTC.

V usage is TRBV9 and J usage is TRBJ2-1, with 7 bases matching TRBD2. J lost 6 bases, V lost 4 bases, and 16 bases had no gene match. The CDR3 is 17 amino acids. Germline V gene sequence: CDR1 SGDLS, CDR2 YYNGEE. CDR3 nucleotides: TGTGCCAGCAGCCCAACTCCCCTAGCGGTCCTTCGCAATGAGCAGTTCTTC. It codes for CASSPTPLAVLRNEQFF.

The CDR3 here is CATSRYSPGQTNEKLFF. DNA of the CDR3: TGTGCCACCAGCAGATACAGCCCGGGGCAGACAAATGAAAAACTGTTTTTT. V gene TRBV15 combines with J gene TRBJ1-4, with a tentative D call TRBD1 (5 bases). Trimming removed 2 bases from V and 5 bases from J, with 18 bases in between. The CDR3 runs to 17 residues. Looked up from germline, CDR1 is LNHNV and CDR2 is YYDKDF (reference sequence).

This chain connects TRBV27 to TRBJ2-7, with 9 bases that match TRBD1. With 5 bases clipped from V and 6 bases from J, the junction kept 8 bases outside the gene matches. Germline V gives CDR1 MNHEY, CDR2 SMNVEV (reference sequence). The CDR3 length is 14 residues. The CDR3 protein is CASSPYRTGVEQYF. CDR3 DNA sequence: TGTGCCAGCAGTCCCTATAGGACAGGGGTCGAGCAGTACTTC.

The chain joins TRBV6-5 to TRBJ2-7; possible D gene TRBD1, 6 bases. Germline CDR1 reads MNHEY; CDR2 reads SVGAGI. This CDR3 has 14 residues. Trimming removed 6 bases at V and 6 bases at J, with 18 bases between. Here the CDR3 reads CASSRTVPMSEQYF. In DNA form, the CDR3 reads TGTGCCAGCAGCCGGACAGTTCCCATGAGCGAGCAGTACTTC.

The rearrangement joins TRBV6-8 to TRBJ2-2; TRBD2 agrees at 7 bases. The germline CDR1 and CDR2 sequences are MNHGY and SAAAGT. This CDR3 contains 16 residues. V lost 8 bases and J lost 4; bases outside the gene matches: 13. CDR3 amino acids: CASLFPGEGCTGELFF. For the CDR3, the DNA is TGTGCCAGCCTATTCCCGGGGGAGGGGTGCACCGGGGAGCTGTTTTTT.

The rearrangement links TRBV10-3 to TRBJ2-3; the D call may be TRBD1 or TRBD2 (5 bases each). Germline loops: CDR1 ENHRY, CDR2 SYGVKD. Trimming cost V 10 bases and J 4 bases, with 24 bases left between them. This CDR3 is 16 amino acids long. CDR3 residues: CATTGRGTSAADTQYF. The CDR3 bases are TGTGCCACCACAGGTCGGGGCACGTCAGCAGCAGATACGCAGTATTTT.

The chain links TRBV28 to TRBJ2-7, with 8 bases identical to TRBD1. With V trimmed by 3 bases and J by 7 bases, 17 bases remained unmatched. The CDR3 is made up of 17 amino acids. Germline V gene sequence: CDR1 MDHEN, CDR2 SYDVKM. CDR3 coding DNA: TGTGCCAGCAGTTTTTTGACTCGGACAGGGAATTCGAGAGAGCAGTACTTC. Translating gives CASSFLTRTGNSREQYF.

DNA of the CDR3: TGTGCCAGCAGTGATCCTGGGGTCTACGAGCAGTACTTC. Translation: CASSDPGVYEQYF. The chain carries TRBV25-1 and TRBJ2-7; no firm D call. This CDR3 has 13 residues. Between the trimmed V and J ends, which lost 3 bases and 3 bases, there was a span of 9 bases. Germline V gene sequence: CDR1 MGHDK, CDR2 SYGVNS.

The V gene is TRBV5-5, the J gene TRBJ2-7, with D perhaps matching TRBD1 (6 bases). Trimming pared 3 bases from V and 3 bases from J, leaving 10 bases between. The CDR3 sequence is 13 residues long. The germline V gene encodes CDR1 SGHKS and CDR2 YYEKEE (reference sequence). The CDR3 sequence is CASSWTVLYEQYF. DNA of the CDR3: TGTGCCAGCAGCTGGACAGTCCTCTACGAGCAGTACTTC.

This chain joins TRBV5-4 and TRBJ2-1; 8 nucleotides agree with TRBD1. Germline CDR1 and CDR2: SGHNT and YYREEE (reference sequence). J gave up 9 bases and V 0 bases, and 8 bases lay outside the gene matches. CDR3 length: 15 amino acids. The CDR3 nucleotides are TGTGCCAGCAGCTTGGCGACAGGGGCTGGGAGTGAGCAGTTCTTC. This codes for CASSLATGAGSEQFF.

Here the CDR3 DNA reads TGTGCCAGCAGTGTGTTCTCGGAGGGGTCCCAAGAGACCCAGTACTTC. It specifies CASSVFSEGSQETQYF. The chain links TRBV28 to TRBJ2-5; TRBD2 might be the D (6 bases). V was shortened by 5 bases and J by 1 base, with 17 bases between the two germline ends. Germline V lookup: CDR1 MDHEN, CDR2 SYDVKM. The CDR3 runs to 16 residues.

CDR3 protein: CASSRTGNYGYTF. As DNA, the CDR3 is TGTGCCAGCAGTCGGACAGGGAACTATGGCTACACCTTC. The chain has TRBV28 and TRBJ1-2; 8 nucleotides align to TRBD1. CDR1 and CDR2 from the germline V gene are MDHEN and SYDVKM. The V segment lost 5 bases and the J segment 2 bases; nucleotides outside the gene matches: 1. This CDR3 has 13 amino acids.

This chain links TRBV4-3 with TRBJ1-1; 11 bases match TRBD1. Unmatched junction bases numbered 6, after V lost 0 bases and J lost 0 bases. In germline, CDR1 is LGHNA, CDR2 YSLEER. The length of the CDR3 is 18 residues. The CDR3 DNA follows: TGCGCCAGCAGCCAAGATAGGGGGACAGGGGGATTGAACACTGAAGCTTTCTTT. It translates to CASSQDRGTGGLNTEAFF.

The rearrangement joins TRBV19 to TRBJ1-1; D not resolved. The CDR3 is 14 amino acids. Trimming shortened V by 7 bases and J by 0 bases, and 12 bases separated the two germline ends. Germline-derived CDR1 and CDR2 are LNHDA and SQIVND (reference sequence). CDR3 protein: CASTYGGLNTEAFF. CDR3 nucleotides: TGTGCCAGTACCTATGGAGGTTTGAACACTGAAGCTTTCTTT.

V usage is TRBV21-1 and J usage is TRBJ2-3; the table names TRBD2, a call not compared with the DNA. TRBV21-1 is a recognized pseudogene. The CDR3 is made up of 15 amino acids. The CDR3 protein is CASSKGSGRTDTQYF. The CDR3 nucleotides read TGTGCCAGCAGCAAAGGGAGCGGTCGCACAGATACGCAGTATTTT.

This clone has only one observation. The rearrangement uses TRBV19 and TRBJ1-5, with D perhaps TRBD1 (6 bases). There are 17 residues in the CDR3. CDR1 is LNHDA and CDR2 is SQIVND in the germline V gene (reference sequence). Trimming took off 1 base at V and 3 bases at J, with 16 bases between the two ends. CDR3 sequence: CASSIAGGGALNQPQHF. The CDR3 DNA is TGTGCCAGTAGTATAGCCGGAGGGGGGGCGCTCAATCAGCCCCAGCATTTT.

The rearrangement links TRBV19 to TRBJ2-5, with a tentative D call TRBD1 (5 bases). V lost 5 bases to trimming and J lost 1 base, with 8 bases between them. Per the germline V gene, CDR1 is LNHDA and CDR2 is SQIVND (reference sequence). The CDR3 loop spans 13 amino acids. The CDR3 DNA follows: TGTGCCAGTAGTTCAGGGTTCCAAGAGACCCAGTACTTC. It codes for CASSSGFQETQYF.

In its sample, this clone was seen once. This chain's CDR3 is CASSSYRTDTQYF. In DNA, the CDR3 is TGTGCCAGCAGTTCCTATCGCACAGATACGCAGTATTTT. This chain uses TRBV27 with TRBJ2-3; D is uncertain. Per the germline V gene, CDR1 is MNHEY and CDR2 is SMNVEV (reference sequence). The CDR3 is made up of 13 amino acids. Deletions cut 4 bases from V and 1 base from J, with 6 bases between.

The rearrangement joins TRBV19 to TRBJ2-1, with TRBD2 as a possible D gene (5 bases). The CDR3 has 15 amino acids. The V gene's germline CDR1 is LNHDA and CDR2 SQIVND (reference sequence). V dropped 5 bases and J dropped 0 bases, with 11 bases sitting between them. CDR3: CASSPSGYSYNEQFF. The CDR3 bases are TGTGCCAGTAGTCCCAGCGGCTACTCCTACAATGAGCAGTTCTTC.